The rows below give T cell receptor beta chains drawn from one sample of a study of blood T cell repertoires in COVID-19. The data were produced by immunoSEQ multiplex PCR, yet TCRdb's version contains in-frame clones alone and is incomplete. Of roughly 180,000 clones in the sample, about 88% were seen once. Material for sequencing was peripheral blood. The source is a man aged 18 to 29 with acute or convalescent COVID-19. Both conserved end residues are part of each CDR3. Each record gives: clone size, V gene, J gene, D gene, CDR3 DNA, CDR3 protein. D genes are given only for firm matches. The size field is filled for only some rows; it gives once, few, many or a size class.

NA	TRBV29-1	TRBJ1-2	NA	TGCAGCGTTGTGGCGGGAGGAGGCTACACCTTC	CSVVAGGGYTF
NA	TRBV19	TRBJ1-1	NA	TGTGCCAGTAGTCCACAGGGTCAGAACACTGAAGCTTTCTTT	CASSPQGQNTEAFF
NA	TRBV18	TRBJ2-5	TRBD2	TGTGCCAGCTCACCACCGCGGGGGAGCGGGACCCAGTACTTC	CASSPPRGSGTQYF
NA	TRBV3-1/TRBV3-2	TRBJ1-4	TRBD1	TGTGCCAGCAGTCCACCCTGGACAGGGAAGAATGAAAAACTGTTTTTT	CASSPPWTGKNEKLFF
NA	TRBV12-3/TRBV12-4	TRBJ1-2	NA	TGTGCCAGCAGTTTCACCGGTTATGGCTACACCTTC	CASSFTGYGYTF
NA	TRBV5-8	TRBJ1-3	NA	TGTGCCAGCAGCTTGGCAGGAAACACCATATATTTT	CASSLAGNTIYF
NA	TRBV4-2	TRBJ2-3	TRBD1	TGTGCCAGCAGCCTCAGGGGACAGGGAACAGATACGCAGTATTTT	CASSLRGQGTDTQYF
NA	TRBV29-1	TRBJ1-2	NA	TGCAGCGTTGAAGATCTCACTGCTGGCTATGGCTACACCTTC	CSVEDLTAGYGYTF
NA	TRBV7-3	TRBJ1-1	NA	TGTGCCAGCAGCTTAGCAGGCATGAACACTGAAGCTTTCTTT	CASSLAGMNTEAFF
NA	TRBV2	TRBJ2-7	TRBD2	TGTGCCAGCAGTGATCAGACTAGCGGACTCACCTACGAGCAGTACTTC	CASSDQTSGLTYEQYF
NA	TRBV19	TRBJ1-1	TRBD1	TGTGCCAGTAGCCGGGACAGAAGGAACACTGAAGCTTTCTTT	CASSRDRRNTEAFF
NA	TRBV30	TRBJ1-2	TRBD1	TGTGCCTGGAGCCTGACAGGGGCGAATGGCTACACCTTC	CAWSLTGANGYTF
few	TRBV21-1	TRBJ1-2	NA	NA	CASSKAFYRCCHRGITRDYGYTF
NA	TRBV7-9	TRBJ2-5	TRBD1	TGTGCCAGCAGAACGTTCGGGACAGCGAAAGAGACCCAGTACTTC	CASRTFGTAKETQYF
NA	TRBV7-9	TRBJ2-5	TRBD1	TGTGCCAGCAGCTTAACGGGACAGAAACTGTACCAAGAGACCCAGTACTTC	CASSLTGQKLYQETQYF
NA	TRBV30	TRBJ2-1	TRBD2	TGTGCCTGGAGTGTACGGTCTAGCGGGGGATACAATGAGCAGTTCTTC	CAWSVRSSGGYNEQFF
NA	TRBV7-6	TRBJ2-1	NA	TGTGCCAGCAGCCCCAATACAGGACGAAGCTCCTACAATGAGCAGTTCTTC	CASSPNTGRSSYNEQFF
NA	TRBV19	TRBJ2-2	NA	TGTGCCAGTAGTATTTGGGGACTCGGGGAGCTGTTTTTT	CASSIWGLGELFF
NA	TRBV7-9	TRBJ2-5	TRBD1	TGTGCCAGCAGCTTAGCAAAGACCCGGGACAGGGGGCCCCAGGAGACCCAGTACTTC	CASSLAKTRDRGPQETQYF